The present entry profiles one T cell receptor beta chain with its context. Assay: immunoSEQ multiplex PCR; the TCRdb copy retains only in-frame clones and omits some. The sample has some 250,000 clones, roughly 86% seen once; the top ten hold about 3%. This sample was taken from a study of blood T cell repertoires in COVID-19. The trim removed 2 bases at V and 5 bases at J, leaving 4 bases unmatched. Germline lookup yields CDR1 SNHLY and CDR2 FYNNEI. The CDR3 is made up of 14 amino acids. The chain has TRBV2 and TRBJ2-5; 8 nucleotides align to TRBD2. This TCR derives from a young woman who had recovered from COVID-19. Sequenced sample: peripheral blood. In DNA, the CDR3 is TGTGCCAGCAGTGAACGGGGGGGCTGGGAGACCCAGTACTTC. Amino acids: CASSERGGWETQYF.